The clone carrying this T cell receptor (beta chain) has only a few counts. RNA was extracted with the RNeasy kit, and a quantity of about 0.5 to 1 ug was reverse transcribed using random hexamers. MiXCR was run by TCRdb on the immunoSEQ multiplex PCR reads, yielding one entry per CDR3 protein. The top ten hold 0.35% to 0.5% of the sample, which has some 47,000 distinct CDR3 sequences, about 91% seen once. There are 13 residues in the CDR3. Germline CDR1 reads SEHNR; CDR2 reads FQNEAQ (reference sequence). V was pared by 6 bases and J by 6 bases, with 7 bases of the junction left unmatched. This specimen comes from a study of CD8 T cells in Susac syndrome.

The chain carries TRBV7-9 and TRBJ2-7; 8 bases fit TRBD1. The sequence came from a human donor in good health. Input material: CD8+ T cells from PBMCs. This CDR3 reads CASRRRQGTEQYF. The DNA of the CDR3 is TGTGCCAGCAGAAGAAGACAGGGGACCGAGCAGTACTTC.